Presented here are 21 T cell receptor beta chains from one specimen sequenced in a study of circulating CD8 cells and anti-PD-1 response in melanoma. Live CD3+CD8+TCRalphabeta+ cells were sorted into four subsets by PD-1 and/or TIGIT. The QIAseq Immune Repertoire TCR panel built the libraries from roughly 16 ng of total RNA. TCRdb reprocessed the reads with MiXCR, giving one entry per CDR3 protein. The profile shows some 1,700 distinct CDR3 sequences, approximately 8.5% of them singletons. The sample here was CD8+ T cells from PBMCs, taken at baseline or after one month of anti-PD-1 therapy (not recorded which). The origin of the receptors is a human donor with melanoma.

Within the sample, this clonotype is medium-sized. The CDR3 sequence is CASSRGAYQETQYF. The CDR3 DNA sequence: TGTGCCAGCAGCCGGGGGGCCTACCAAGAGACCCAGTACTTC. The chain couples TRBV27 to TRBJ2-5; TRBD2 might be the D (7 bases). Germline lookup yields CDR1 MNHEY and CDR2 SMNVEV (reference sequence). With 6 bases removed from V and 0 bases from J, the gap between germline ends came to 11 bases. This CDR3 has 14 amino acids.

Sample share makes this clonotype large. This rearrangement joins TRBV29-1 to TRBJ2-2; unclear D gene. The CDR3 sequence is 12 residues long. Trimming took 3 bases from V and 2 from J, leaving 4 bases between them. From germline, CDR1 is SQVTM and CDR2 ANQGSEA. For the CDR3, the DNA is TGCAGCGTTGAGAGTAACACCGGGGAGCTGTTTTTT. Translated, it gives CSVESNTGELFF.

With respect to this clonotype: A single base separates this from a much larger clone, so it may be a read error. This chain uses TRBV12-3 or TRBV12-4 with TRBJ2-1; D possibly uses TRBD1 or TRBD2 (6 bases each). There are 12 residues in the CDR3. The DNA of the CDR3 is TGTGCCGGCAGTTTAGGGGGAGGTGAGCAGTTCTTC. Translating gives CAGSLGGGEQFF.

In its sample, this clonotype is large. The chain couples TRBV6-6 to TRBJ1-5; 9 bases line up with TRBD1. Germline loops: CDR1 MNHNY, CDR2 SVGAGI (reference sequence). The CDR3 consists of 15 residues. The junction had 8 bases not matched to a gene; V was cut back by 2 bases and J by 9 bases. The CDR3 region has the DNA TGTGCCAGCAGTTACAACACAGGGGGCTCCCCGCCCCAGCATTTT. Translated: CASSYNTGGSPPQHF.

The sample holds a few counts of this clonotype. This sequence joins TRBV5-1 and TRBJ1-2; D not certain. From germline, CDR1 is SGHRS and CDR2 YFSETQ. CDR3 length equals 15 residues. V dropped 5 bases and J dropped 4 bases, with 18 bases sitting between them. CDR3: CASSSNLGPGYGYTF. In DNA form, the CDR3 reads TGCGCCAGCAGTTCAAATCTTGGCCCGGGCTATGGCTACACCTTC.

In its sample, this clonotype is medium-sized. This chain uses TRBV12-3 or TRBV12-4 with TRBJ2-5, with unresolved D. Trimming stripped 3 bases from V and 3 bases from J, with 11 bases between. The CDR3 is 14 residues long. In DNA form, the CDR3 reads TGTGCCAGCAGTTTGGTGCCAGAGGAAGAGACCCAGTACTTC. Translated: CASSLVPEEETQYF.

In its sample, this clonotype is large. The chain employs TRBV28 and TRBJ2-7; D perhaps matches TRBD1 (5 bases). The CDR3 covers 13 residues. Germline lookup yields CDR1 MDHEN and CDR2 SYDVKM. The V end was cut by 7 bases, the J end by 0 bases, with 10 bases between. CDR3 loop: CASIDRNSYEQYF. In nucleotides, the CDR3 is TGTGCCAGCATTGACAGAAACTCCTACGAGCAGTACTTC. The full variable domain, rest sourced from reference TRBV28 and TRBJ2-7, is DVKVTQSSRYLVKRTGEKVFLECVQDMDHENMFWYRQDPGLGLRLIYFSYDVKMKEKGDIPEGYSVSREKKERFSLILESASTNQTSMYLCASIDRNSYEQYFGPGTRLTVT.

This clonotype is categorized as large. The chain has TRBV2 and TRBJ2-7; no firm D call. The germline CDR1 and CDR2 sequences are SNHLY and FYNNEI. The CDR3 runs 10 residues. V lost 3 bases to trimming and J lost 7 bases, with 4 bases between them. CDR3 amino acids: CASSDGEQYF. The CDR3 DNA sequence: TGTGCCAGCAGTGACGGAGAGCAGTACTTC.

Relative to its sample, this clonotype is large (0.1 to 1%). This sequence joins TRBV27 and TRBJ2-3, with D unresolved. Germline V gene lookup returns CDR1 MNHEY and CDR2 SMNVEV (reference sequence). This CDR3 contains 13 residues. The germline V and J ends were trimmed by 2 bases and 6 bases, with 9 bases remaining between them. The CDR3, as DNA: TGTGCCAGCAGTTTACAACATGGGGATACGCAGTATTTT. It specifies CASSLQHGDTQYF.

This clonotype is large (0.1 to 1%) within its sample. This rearrangement joins TRBV19 to TRBJ1-1; D unclear. CDR1 and CDR2 from the germline V gene are LNHDA and SQIVND (reference sequence). The CDR3 has 13 amino acids. Trimming pared 6 bases from V and 0 bases from J, leaving 8 bases between. CDR3 sequence reads: CASSLGMNTEAFF. The CDR3 region has the DNA TGTGCCAGTAGCCTCGGGATGAACACTGAAGCTTTCTTT.

As to this clonotype: It may be a read error: a sequence one base away is much more abundant. This sequence joins TRBV19 and TRBJ1-1, with a weak D call TRBD1 (6 bases). Germline CDR1 LNHDA, CDR2 SQIVND (reference sequence). This CDR3 contains 12 residues. The DNA for the CDR3 is TGTGCCAGTGGGCGACAGGAGACTGCAGCTTTCTTT. Translating gives CASGRQETAAFF.

Relative to its sample, this clonotype is medium-sized. The gene calls are TRBV2 and TRBJ2-7, with D possibly matching TRBD1 (5 bases). The CDR3 sequence is 15 residues long. Per the germline V gene, CDR1 is SNHLY and CDR2 is FYNNEI. The V end was cut by 6 bases, the J end by 2 bases, with 17 bases between. This CDR3 reads CASSPGEGAPYEQYF. The CDR3 DNA reads TGTGCCAGCAGCCCCGGCGAAGGGGCCCCCTACGAGCAGTACTTC.

The V gene is TRBV4-1, the J gene TRBJ1-2; TRBD1 agrees at 9 bases. The germline V gene encodes CDR1 MGHRA and CDR2 YSYEKL. The CDR3 extends over 15 amino acids. The junction had 4 bases not matched to a gene; V was cut back by 0 bases and J by 5 bases. This CDR3 reads CASSQEDRGPYGYTF. The CDR3 nucleotides are TGCGCCAGCAGCCAAGAGGACAGGGGACCTTATGGCTACACCTTC.

The chain recombines TRBV12-3 or TRBV12-4 with TRBJ2-3; D might be TRBD1 or TRBD2, each matching 5 bases. Between the trimmed V and J ends, which lost 4 bases and 4 bases, there was a span of 15 bases. The CDR3 totals 15 residues. CDR3 sequence (DNA): TGTGCCAGCAGTTCAGACTGGGGGATGGCAGATACGCAGTATTTT. Translating gives CASSSDWGMADTQYF.

This clonotype is labeled as medium-sized. The chain's CDR3 is CASSQSCTTQPTDTQYF. In DNA form, the CDR3 reads TGCGCCAGCAGTCAATCGTGTACGACTCAACCCACAGATACGCAGTATTTT. This rearrangement joins TRBV23-1 to TRBJ2-3; D gene ambiguous. TRBV23-1 is an ORF, with its function uncertain. The V gene lost 0 bases and the J gene lost 2 bases, with 15 bases spanning the gap. The CDR3 is 17 residues long.

The rearrangement links TRBV14 to TRBJ2-5; D call uncertain. V lost 0 bases, J lost 2 bases, and 13 bases lay in between. The CDR3 totals 16 residues. In germline, CDR1 is SGHDN, CDR2 FVKESK. The CDR3, as DNA: TGTGCCAGCAGCCAAGATCGTAATAGGGCGCAAGAGACCCAGTACTTC. The encoded protein is CASSQDRNRAQETQYF. The entire variable domain, with the rest obtained from reference TRBV14 and TRBJ2-5, is as follows: EAGVTQFPSHSVIEKGQTVTLRCDPISGHDNLYWYRRVMGKEIKFLLHFVKESKQDESGMPNNRFLAERTGGTYSTLKVQPAELEDSGVYFCASSQDRNRAQETQYFGPGTRLLVL.

J is TRBJ2-7 and V is TRBV7-8; TRBD2 agrees at 9 bases. With 3 bases clipped from V and 2 bases from J, the junction kept 2 bases outside the gene matches. CDR1 SGHVS and CDR2 FQNEAQ come from the germline V gene. There are 14 residues in the CDR3. The CDR3 loop is CASSFASGAYEQYF. The DNA of the CDR3 is TGTGCCAGCAGCTTTGCTAGCGGGGCCTACGAGCAGTACTTC.

This clonotype is classed as medium-sized (0.01 to 0.1%). This chain joins TRBV9 and TRBJ1-2; D is possibly TRBD1 (5 bases). CDR3 length: 16 residues. Germline CDR1 is SGDLS and CDR2 is YYNGEE. The V and J ends lost 0 bases and 3 bases respectively, with 15 bases between them. CDR3 coding DNA: TGTGCCAGCAGCGTAGCCCCCGGGGCCGAGGACTATGGCTACACCTTC. Encoded protein: CASSVAPGAEDYGYTF.

By share of the sample, this clonotype is medium-sized. The chain combines TRBV20-1 with TRBJ2-3; TRBD2 matches at 7 bases. The CDR3 is 12 amino acids. Unmatched junction bases numbered 3, after V lost 8 bases and J lost 1 base. CDR1 is DFQATT and CDR2 is SNEGSKA in the germline V gene (reference sequence). CDR3 nucleotides: TGCAGTACCAGCGGGGGCACAGATACGCAGTATTTT. Translation: CSTSGGTDTQYF.

In regard to this clonotype: A much more abundant neighbour one base away suggests this may be a read error. The chain recombines TRBV4-3 with TRBJ1-4, with unresolved D. The germline CDR1 and CDR2 sequences are LGHNA and YSLEER. There are 16 residues in the CDR3. Trimming pared 0 bases from V and 13 bases from J, leaving 21 bases between. CDR3 in DNA: TGCGCCAGCAGCCAAGATCGAGTTGGGATTAATGAGAGACTGTTTTTT. It encodes CASSQDRVGINERLFF.

This clonotype is medium-sized (0.01 to 0.1%) by share. V is TRBV2 and J is TRBJ2-7; TRBD2 matches 7 bases. The CDR3 has 14 amino acids. Per germline, CDR1 SNHLY and CDR2 FYNNEI. Trimming at V came to 2 bases and at J to 3 bases, leaving 4 bases not matched to a gene. In DNA form, the CDR3 reads TGTGCCAGCAGTGAAAGTTCGGGGGGCTACGAGCAGTACTTC. It yields the protein CASSESSGGYEQYF.